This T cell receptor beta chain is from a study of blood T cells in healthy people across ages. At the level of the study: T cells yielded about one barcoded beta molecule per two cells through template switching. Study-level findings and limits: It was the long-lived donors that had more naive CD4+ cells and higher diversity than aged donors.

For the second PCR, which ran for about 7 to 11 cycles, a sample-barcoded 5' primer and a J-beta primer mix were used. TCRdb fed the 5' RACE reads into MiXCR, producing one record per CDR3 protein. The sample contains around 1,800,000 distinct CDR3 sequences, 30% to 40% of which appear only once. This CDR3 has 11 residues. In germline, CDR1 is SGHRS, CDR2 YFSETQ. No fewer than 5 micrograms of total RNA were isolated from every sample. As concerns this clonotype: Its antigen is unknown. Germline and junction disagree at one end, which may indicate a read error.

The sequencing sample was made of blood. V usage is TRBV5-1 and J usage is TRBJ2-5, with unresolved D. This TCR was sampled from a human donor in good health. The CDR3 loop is CTSSLVETQYF. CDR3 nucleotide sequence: TGCACCAGCAGCTTGGTGGAGACCCAGTACTTC. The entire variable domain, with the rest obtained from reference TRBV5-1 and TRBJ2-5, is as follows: KAGVTQTPRYLIKTRGQQVTLSCSPISGHRSVSWYQQTPGQGLQFLFEYFSETQRNKGNFPGRFSGRQFSNSRSEMNVSTLELGDSALYLCTSSLVETQYFGPGTRLLVL.